This T cell receptor beta chain is drawn from a study of shared clonotypes between healthy human individuals. Germline V gene lookup returns CDR1 WNHNN and CDR2 SYGVQD (reference sequence). V dropped 2 bases and J dropped 0; count of bases not matched to a gene: 4. The CDR3 extends over 16 amino acids. Assay used: immunoSEQ multiplex PCR; TCRdb lists only in-frame clones, some missing. Among about 180,000 clones listed, 90% to 95% were seen once. The sequence was collected from a woman in her twenties or thirties in good health. The J gene is TRBJ2-3, the V gene TRBV10-1, with TRBD2 matching over 8 bases. Sequenced: naive CD4+ T cells sorted from blood. This sample's subset: CD45RA+ positively selected. The CDR3 region has the DNA TGCGCCAGCAGTGAGGGGCTAGCGGGCAGCACAGATACGCAGTATTTT. It translates to CASSEGLAGSTDTQYF.